This T cell receptor (beta chain) was profiled in a study of CD8+CD57+ T cells in acquired aplastic anemia. CDR3 and TCR beta VDJ profiling relied on genomic DNA as the template. Each CDR3 protein gets one entry after TCRdb re-called the reads with MiXCR. The data show more than 100,000 distinct CDR3 sequences, about half seen once. Study results and caveats: Significant differences in CD8+ Simpson's diversity were not observed between patients and controls.

A note on this clonotype: What it recognizes is unknown.

Sequencing was carried out using sorted CD4+, CD8+, or CD8+CD57+ T cells (not recorded which) from PBMCs. The receptor was derived from a human donor in good health, serving as a control.

In DNA form, the CDR3 reads TGTGCCAGCAGCCCGCGGGTGGTTGCGGGGGGTGAAAAACTGTTTTTT. Translating gives CASSPRVVAGGEKLFF. This chain joins TRBV11-3 and TRBJ1-4, with D maybe TRBD1 (5 bases). V gave up 5 bases and J gave up 7 bases, with 20 bases separating them. This CDR3 region has 16 residues. Germline CDR1 and CDR2: SGHNT and YENEEA.